The rows below give T cell receptor beta chains drawn from one sample of a study of cytomegalovirus exposure and HLA in healthy donors. Profiled with immunoSEQ multiplex PCR; TCRdb holds only in-frame clones, not every one. The sample has around 120,000 clones, 75% to 90% seen once; the top ten hold 2.5% to 3.5%. The sequenced sample was PBMCs. Receptors were obtained from a male donor in good health and CMV-seronegative. Both conserved end residues are part of each CDR3. Fields, in order: V gene, D gene, clone size, J gene, CDR3 DNA, CDR3 protein. A D gene is named only where the DNA matches it firmly. Clone size appears in some rows only: once, few, many, or a class for an expanded clone.

V: TRBV19
D: TRBD1
size: few
J: TRBJ1-5
DNA: TGTGCCAGTAGTATCGGGAATGGAGGGGGCTTAGGACAGCCCCAGCATTTT
CDR3: CASSIGNGGGLGQPQHF

V: TRBV7-6
D: NA
size: NA
J: TRBJ2-7
DNA: TGTGCCAGCAGCTTAGGTGGCGGAGGATACGAGCAGTACTTC
CDR3: CASSLGGGGYEQYF

V: TRBV29-1
D: NA
size: NA
J: TRBJ2-2
DNA: TGCAGCGTTGGGGTCGGGGGTTCCGGGGAGCTGTTTTTT
CDR3: CSVGVGGSGELFF

V: TRBV5-1
D: TRBD1
size: NA
J: TRBJ1-1
DNA: TGCGCCAGCAGTCGAGGACAGGGTGGGGGGGCTGAAGCTTTCTTT
CDR3: CASSRGQGGGAEAFF

V: TRBV25-1
D: TRBD1
size: NA
J: TRBJ1-2
DNA: TGTGCCAGCAAGGGGGCCGGGACGGATTATGGCTACACCTTC
CDR3: CASKGAGTDYGYTF

V: TRBV29-1
D: NA
size: NA
J: TRBJ2-6
DNA: TGCAGCGTCCGGAGCTCTGGGGCCAACGGCCTGACTTTC
CDR3: CSVRSSGANGLTF

V: TRBV6-1
D: TRBD1
size: NA
J: TRBJ2-7
DNA: TGTGCCAGCAGTGATGGGACAGGCGGATACGAGCAGTACTTC
CDR3: CASSDGTGGYEQYF

V: TRBV5-6
D: NA
size: NA
J: TRBJ1-1
DNA: TGTGCCAGCAGCCCCGGACAGAGAAGCACTGAAGCTTTCTTT
CDR3: CASSPGQRSTEAFF

V: TRBV9
D: TRBD2
size: NA
J: TRBJ2-3
DNA: TGTGCCAGCAGCCCTCGACTAGCGGGGGGGCCCCGGGTCACAGATACGCAGTATTTT
CDR3: CASSPRLAGGPRVTDTQYF

V: TRBV2
D: NA
size: NA
J: TRBJ1-2
DNA: TGTGCCAGCGTAACAGGGTACTATGGCTACACCTTC
CDR3: CASVTGYYGYTF

V: TRBV4-1
D: NA
size: NA
J: TRBJ2-7
DNA: TGCGCCAGCAGCCGACCGGGACTTTACGAGCAGTACTTC
CDR3: CASSRPGLYEQYF

V: TRBV9
D: TRBD1
size: NA
J: TRBJ2-3
DNA: TGTGCCAGCAGCGAGGGACAGACTCCCCGTGCTAGCACAGATACGCAGTATTTT
CDR3: CASSEGQTPRASTDTQYF

V: TRBV13
D: NA
size: NA
J: TRBJ1-5
DNA: TGTGCCAGCAGCCGAGCCAATCAGCCCCAGCATTTT
CDR3: CASSRANQPQHF

V: TRBV9
D: NA
size: NA
J: TRBJ2-7
DNA: TGTGCCAGCAGCGCCTCCTTGAGCGCCAGGGGTTACGAGCAGTACTTC
CDR3: CASSASLSARGYEQYF

V: TRBV30
D: NA
size: once
J: TRBJ1-1
DNA: TGTGCCTGGAGTGTAAGGGGTCGGGCAGGGAGGACCAATAGTCTGGCTTTCTTT
CDR3: CAWSVRGRAGRTNSLAFF

V: TRBV9
D: NA
size: NA
J: TRBJ1-6
DNA: TGTGCCAGCAGCGTAGCGGGGGGGCAGGCTTCACCCCTCCACTTT
CDR3: CASSVAGGQASPLHF

V: TRBV5-6
D: TRBD1
size: NA
J: TRBJ1-4
DNA: TGTGCCAGCAGCTGGGACAGGGGAAATGAAAAACTGTTTTTT
CDR3: CASSWDRGNEKLFF

V: TRBV7-9
D: TRBD2
size: once
J: TRBJ2-1
DNA: TGTGCCAGCAAGACTAGCGGGAACAATGAGCAGTTCTTC
CDR3: CASKTSGNNEQFF

V: TRBV7-8
D: TRBD1
size: few
J: TRBJ1-2
DNA: TGTGCCAGCAGCCAAGAAACCGCTCCGGACAGGGTATATGGCTACACCTTC
CDR3: CASSQETAPDRVYGYTF

V: TRBV27
D: NA
size: NA
J: TRBJ2-3
DNA: TGTGCCAGCAGTTTAGGACTTAGTGGGCTCACAGATACGCAGTATTTT
CDR3: CASSLGLSGLTDTQYF

V: TRBV5-1
D: NA
size: NA
J: TRBJ1-1
DNA: TGCGCCAGCAGCTTGAGATTCGGGGGGGGCACTGAAGCTTTCTTT
CDR3: CASSLRFGGGTEAFF

V: TRBV9
D: NA
size: once
J: TRBJ1-2
DNA: TGTGCCAGCAGCGTAGAGGCTCGGACAGCTTATGGCTACACCTTC
CDR3: CASSVEARTAYGYTF

V: TRBV7-2
D: NA
size: NA
J: TRBJ2-1
DNA: TGTGCCAGCAGCACGGGACTGTACAATGAGCAGTTCTTC
CDR3: CASSTGLYNEQFF

V: TRBV5-4
D: TRBD1
size: NA
J: TRBJ2-7
DNA: TGTGCCAGCAGTGGAACCGGGACAGCTACCTACGAGCAGTACTTC
CDR3: CASSGTGTATYEQYF

V: TRBV4-1
D: NA
size: NA
J: TRBJ2-1
DNA: TGCGCCAGCAGCCACAAACTCGCTGGCGCGGGGCTGGCTACCTACAATGAGCAGTTCTTC
CDR3: CASSHKLAGAGLATYNEQFF

V: TRBV7-9
D: TRBD2
size: NA
J: TRBJ2-7
DNA: TGTGCCAGCAGCCCCATTCGGGGGGCCTACGAGCAGTACTTC
CDR3: CASSPIRGAYEQYF

V: TRBV5-1
D: TRBD1
size: NA
J: TRBJ2-7
DNA: TGCGCCAGCAGCTTTGGGGGACAGGGTGGCGAGCAGTACTTC
CDR3: CASSFGGQGGEQYF

V: TRBV7-9
D: NA
size: NA
J: TRBJ1-2
DNA: TGTTCCGGGAGGGCCTATGGCTACACCTTC
CDR3: CSGRAYGYTF

V: TRBV6-6
D: NA
size: NA
J: TRBJ1-5
DNA: TGTGCCAGCAGTCCCCCAGGTCAGCCCCAGCATTTT
CDR3: CASSPPGQPQHF

V: TRBV7-9
D: TRBD1
size: NA
J: TRBJ2-7
DNA: TGTGCCAGCAACGGACAGGGTGAGAACTTCGAGCAGTACTTC
CDR3: CASNGQGENFEQYF

V: TRBV7-8
D: TRBD1
size: NA
J: TRBJ1-5
DNA: TGTGCCAGCAGCTTAGTGACAGGGGGCGAGGGTCAGCCCCAGCATTTT
CDR3: CASSLVTGGEGQPQHF

V: TRBV6-5
D: TRBD1
size: once
J: TRBJ2-7
DNA: TGTGCCAGCAGTTCGACAGGGGGGGCTCACGAGCAGTACTTC
CDR3: CASSSTGGAHEQYF

V: TRBV30
D: NA
size: once
J: TRBJ1-1
DNA: TGTGCCTCCAGATCGGTTGGGGCACCTAACACTGAAGCTTTCTTT
CDR3: CASRSVGAPNTEAFF

V: TRBV9
D: NA
size: NA
J: TRBJ2-3
DNA: TGTGCCAGCGGCGCCGAAGGGGACACAGATACGCAGTATTTT
CDR3: CASGAEGDTDTQYF

V: TRBV6-5
D: TRBD1
size: NA
J: TRBJ2-4
DNA: TGTGCCAGCAGGGGACAGGGCATTCAGTACTTC
CDR3: CASRGQGIQYF

V: TRBV5-6
D: TRBD2
size: NA
J: TRBJ2-1
DNA: TGTGCCAGCAGCTTGGGCCTAGCGGGAGCGATAGGTGCTGAGCAGTTCTTC
CDR3: CASSLGLAGAIGAEQFF

V: TRBV27
D: TRBD2
size: NA
J: TRBJ2-3
DNA: TGTGCCAGCAGCAAACTAGCGGGAGTCGGTGCAGATACGCAGTATTTT
CDR3: CASSKLAGVGADTQYF

V: TRBV5-1
D: NA
size: NA
J: TRBJ1-6
DNA: TGCGCCAGCAACTCCGGGGATAATTCACCCCTCCACTTT
CDR3: CASNSGDNSPLHF

V: TRBV27
D: NA
size: NA
J: TRBJ2-7
DNA: TGTGCCAGCAGTTTCGGACAGCTCTCCTACGAGCAGTACTTC
CDR3: CASSFGQLSYEQYF

V: TRBV5-1
D: TRBD2
size: NA
J: TRBJ2-3
DNA: TGCGCCAGCAGCTTTCGACTAGCGGGGGGGTCTGCAGATACGCAGTATTTT
CDR3: CASSFRLAGGSADTQYF

V: TRBV28
D: NA
size: NA
J: TRBJ2-4
DNA: TGTGCCAGCACCCCCCCAATCCTCACCGGGGGACTGGCCAAAAACATTCAGTACTTC
CDR3: CASTPPILTGGLAKNIQYF

V: TRBV6-1
D: TRBD1
size: once
J: TRBJ1-5
DNA: TGTGCCAGCCGCCCGACAGGGGGGGGACAGCCCCAGCATTTT
CDR3: CASRPTGGGQPQHF

V: TRBV9
D: NA
size: NA
J: TRBJ1-5
DNA: TGTGCCAGCAGCGTAGGTATGGGGGACAACAATCAGCCCCAGCATTTT
CDR3: CASSVGMGDNNQPQHF

V: TRBV7-9
D: NA
size: NA
J: TRBJ1-1
DNA: TGTTCCAGCAGCTTAGCGCAGGGGCGCGGAGGCACTGAAGCTTTCTTT
CDR3: CSSSLAQGRGGTEAFF

V: TRBV4-2
D: TRBD2
size: NA
J: TRBJ2-4
DNA: TGTGCCAGCAGCCAGGAAACCACGGGGGGGCCCAAAAACAGTCAGTACTTC
CDR3: CASSQETTGGPKNSQYF

V: TRBV9
D: NA
size: NA
J: TRBJ1-2
DNA: TGTGCCAGCAGCGTAGACGTCGGACAGACCTATGGCTACACCTTC
CDR3: CASSVDVGQTYGYTF

V: TRBV14
D: TRBD2
size: NA
J: TRBJ2-2
DNA: TGTGCCAGCAGCCACGCGGGACTAGCGGGAGTAACCACCGGGGAGCTGTTTTTT
CDR3: CASSHAGLAGVTTGELFF

V: TRBV19
D: NA
size: NA
J: TRBJ1-6
DNA: TGTGCCAGCAGGGGCTCCTATAATTCACCCCTCCACTTT
CDR3: CASRGSYNSPLHF

V: TRBV9
D: TRBD1
size: once
J: TRBJ2-5
DNA: TGTGCCAGCAGCCCCTCCCCGGGACAGCAAGAGACCCAGTACTTC
CDR3: CASSPSPGQQETQYF

V: TRBV2
D: NA
size: NA
J: TRBJ1-1
DNA: TGTGCCAGCAGTCCCTCCTTTATGAACACTGAAGCTTTCTTT
CDR3: CASSPSFMNTEAFF

V: TRBV6-4
D: NA
size: NA
J: TRBJ2-3
DNA: TGTGCCAGCAGTGTCTCGACGGACTCAGATACGCAGTATTTT
CDR3: CASSVSTDSDTQYF

V: TRBV6-5
D: TRBD1
size: NA
J: TRBJ2-7
DNA: TGTGCCAGCAGTTACCCAGGGACAGGGCCGCACGAGCAGTACTTC
CDR3: CASSYPGTGPHEQYF

V: TRBV19
D: NA
size: NA
J: TRBJ2-1
DNA: TGTGCCAGTAGTGGACGGGCCAGGGTAATATCCTACAATGAGCAGTTCTTC
CDR3: CASSGRARVISYNEQFF

V: TRBV7-2
D: TRBD1
size: NA
J: TRBJ2-3
DNA: TGTGCCAGCAGCTCCAGGGGGAGCACAGATACGCAGTATTTT
CDR3: CASSSRGSTDTQYF

V: TRBV5-1
D: NA
size: few
J: TRBJ2-1
DNA: TGCGCCAGCAGCCCCAGGTTGGCAGCGCGGGATTACAATGAGCAGTTCTTC
CDR3: CASSPRLAARDYNEQFF

V: TRBV5-7
D: TRBD1
size: NA
J: TRBJ1-5
DNA: TGTGCCAGCAGCTTAGGGACAGGGGTTTTTCAGCCCCAGCATTTT
CDR3: CASSLGTGVFQPQHF

V: TRBV11-2
D: NA
size: NA
J: TRBJ1-2
DNA: TGTGCCAGCAGCCCCACCCCGCTAGCTAACTATGGCTACACCTTC
CDR3: CASSPTPLANYGYTF

V: TRBV6-5
D: TRBD1
size: NA
J: TRBJ2-2
DNA: TGTGCCACCGCCAGGGCAGGGGGTCCCGGGGAGCTGTTTTTT
CDR3: CATARAGGPGELFF

V: TRBV4-2
D: TRBD1
size: once
J: TRBJ1-2
DNA: TGTGCCAGCAGCCGGGGTCCCGGGACAGGGGGCCGGGACTATGGCTACACCTTC
CDR3: CASSRGPGTGGRDYGYTF

V: TRBV4-2
D: NA
size: once
J: TRBJ1-1
DNA: TGTGCCAGCAGCCAAGATGCTGGGCAGTATAAAGCTTTCTTT
CDR3: CASSQDAGQYKAFF